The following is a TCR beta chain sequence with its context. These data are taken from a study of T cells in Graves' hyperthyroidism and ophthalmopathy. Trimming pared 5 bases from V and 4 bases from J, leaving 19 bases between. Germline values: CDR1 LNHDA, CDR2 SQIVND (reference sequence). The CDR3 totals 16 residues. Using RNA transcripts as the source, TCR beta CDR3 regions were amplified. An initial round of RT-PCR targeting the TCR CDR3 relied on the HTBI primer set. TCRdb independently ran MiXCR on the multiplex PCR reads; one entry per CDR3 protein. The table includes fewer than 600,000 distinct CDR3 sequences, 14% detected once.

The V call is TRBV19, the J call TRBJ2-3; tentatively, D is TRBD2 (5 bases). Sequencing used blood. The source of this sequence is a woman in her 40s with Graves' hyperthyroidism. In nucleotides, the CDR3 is TGTGCCAGTAGTCCCCCTCAACGTCTGGGAGCAGATACGCAGTATTTT. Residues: CASSPPQRLGADTQYF.